This entry concerns a single T cell receptor (beta chain). Its antigen remains unknown. Subsets of CD8+ T cells were each sorted in triplicate at 250,000 to 350,000 cells apiece. Within the CD8+ T cell compartment, naive cells were CD45RO-CCR7+CD27+CD95-. The libraries of TRB cDNA were constructed through 5' RACE using UMI labels. TCRdb reprocessed the 5' RACE reads and keeps a single row for each CDR3 protein, giving no DNA. Recorded here are about 120,000 distinct CDR3 sequences; the top ten clones represent nearly 0.5%. This specimen belongs to a study of CXCR3-negative and CXCR3-positive naive CD8 T cells. Notes on the study in general: Each naive subset displayed comparably high diversity, whereas memory CD8+ cells displayed much lower diversity.

Germline loops: CDR1 SEHNR, CDR2 FQNEAQ (reference sequence). This CDR3 has 15 residues. What was sequenced was naive CXCR3- CD8+ T cells from blood. As to subset: CD45RO-CCR7+CD27+CD95- naive CD8+ T cells lacking CXCR3 (TNR3-). This chain joins TRBV7-9 and TRBJ2-3. The clonotype was recovered from a human donor in good health. Some clones in this sample may be carry-over from other donors' samples. This CDR3 is CASSVSGTYTDTQYF.